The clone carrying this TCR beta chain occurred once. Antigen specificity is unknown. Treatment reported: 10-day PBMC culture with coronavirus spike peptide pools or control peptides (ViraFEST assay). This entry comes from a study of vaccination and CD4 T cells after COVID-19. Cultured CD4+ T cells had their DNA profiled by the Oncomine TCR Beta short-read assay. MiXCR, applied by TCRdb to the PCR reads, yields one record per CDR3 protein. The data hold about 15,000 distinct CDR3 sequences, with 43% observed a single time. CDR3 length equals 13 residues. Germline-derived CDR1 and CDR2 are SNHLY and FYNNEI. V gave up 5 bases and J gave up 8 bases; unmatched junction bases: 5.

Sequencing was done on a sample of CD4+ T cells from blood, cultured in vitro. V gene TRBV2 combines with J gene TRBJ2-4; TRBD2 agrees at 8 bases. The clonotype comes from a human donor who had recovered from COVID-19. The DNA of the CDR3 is TGTGCCAGCAGTCGGGGGGGGGCGGACATTCAGTACTTC. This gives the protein CASSRGGADIQYF.